The clone carrying this TCR beta chain was counted between two and nine times. Its antigen is unidentified. The data were taken from a study of beta chain features in type 1 diabetes. Reverse transcription of all isolated RNA meant that expressed TCRB transcripts were sequenced. TCRdb's table, derived via immunoSEQ multiplex PCR, lists solely in-frame clones and lacks some. There are over 200,000 clones in the sample; roughly a tenth occur only once, and roughly 0.017% lies in the top ten. Study-level results: Type 1 diabetes patients showed a moderate but significant shortening of TCRB CDR3s in all four CD4+ subsets. The naive, central memory and Treg TCRB repertoires of patients appeared to be more similar to one another than those of healthy donors.

The J segment lost 2 bases and the V segment lost 5 bases, leaving 4 bases of the junction unmatched. Germline CDR1 is SGHTS and CDR2 is YDEGEE. The CDR3 extends over 14 amino acids. Every donor provided one heparinised blood draw, which averaged about 110 mL. The J gene is TRBJ1-3, the V gene TRBV5-8; 7 positions agree with TRBD1. This TCR derives from a young man with type 1 diabetes. The sequenced sample consisted of naive CD4+ T cells from blood. CDR3 bases: TGTGCCAGCAGATTAACAGGGGCTGGAAACACCATATATTTT. Encoded protein: CASRLTGAGNTIYF.